These 7 T cell receptor beta chains were all obtained from the same sample, sequenced in a study of cytomegalovirus exposure and HLA in healthy donors. Amplification used 60 Vbeta primers and 13 Jbeta primers. Profiled with immunoSEQ multiplex PCR; TCRdb holds only in-frame clones, not every one. The sample has 110,000 or so clones; 75% to 85% are singletons. The sequenced material came from PBMCs. The receptors were gathered from a man aged 40-49 years in good health and CMV-seronegative.

J is TRBJ2-5 and V is TRBV28; 9 nucleotides line up with TRBD1. Germline CDR1 reads MDHEN; CDR2 reads SYDVKM. The CDR3 covers 14 residues. V dropped 6 bases and J dropped 3; count of bases not matched to a gene: 5. The CDR3 region is CASSPGTGKETQYF. In DNA, the CDR3 is TGTGCCAGCAGCCCCGGGACAGGGAAAGAGACCCAGTACTTC.

The chain uses TRBV29-1 and TRBJ2-7; 7 nucleotides match TRBD1. The junction had 9 bases not matched to a gene; V was cut back by 1 base and J by 0 bases. The CDR3 spans 16 residues. Germline-derived CDR1 and CDR2 are SQVTM and ANQGSEA. The CDR3 loop is CSVEAETGTLSYEQYF. CDR3 in DNA: TGCAGCGTTGAAGCGGAGACAGGGACCCTCTCCTACGAGCAGTACTTC.

This chain links TRBV6-5 with TRBJ2-3; D call uncertain. Germline CDR1 is MNHEY and CDR2 is SVGAGI. Trimming stripped 4 bases from V and 4 bases from J, with 15 bases between. The CDR3 is 15 amino acids. The CDR3 protein is CASSLGRSASDTQYF. Here the CDR3 DNA reads TGTGCCAGCAGTTTGGGCAGGTCGGCGTCAGATACGCAGTATTTT.

This chain joins TRBV28 and TRBJ1-2; D gene unclear. Between the trimmed V and J ends, which lost 2 bases and 7 bases, there was a span of 11 bases. The CDR3 sequence is 13 residues long. Germline values: CDR1 MDHEN, CDR2 SYDVKM. CDR3 residues: CASSLRFPVGYTF. CDR3 in DNA: TGTGCCAGCAGTTTACGTTTTCCTGTTGGCTACACCTTC.

This clone was counted once. The chain joins TRBV6-4 to TRBJ1-2, with 12 bases aligning to TRBD1. The CDR3 totals 14 residues. CDR1 is MRHNA and CDR2 is SNTAGT in the germline V gene. With V trimmed by 6 bases and J by 6 bases, 5 bases remained unmatched. Written as DNA, the CDR3 is TGTGCCAGCAGCGCCGGGACAGGGGGCAATGGCTACACCTTC. It encodes CASSAGTGGNGYTF.

J is TRBJ2-5 and V is TRBV18; TRBD2 aligns across 9 bases. The CDR3 spans 16 residues. Germline V CDR1 and CDR2: KGHSH, LQKENI. V lost 3 bases, J lost 5 bases, and 10 bases stayed unmatched. The CDR3 protein is CASSPLREGPTETQYF. The DNA of the CDR3 is TGTGCCAGCTCACCGTTGCGGGAGGGCCCGACGGAGACCCAGTACTTC.

To note about this clone: At one end, the junction sequence differs from germline, possibly due to a read error. The chain has TRBV2 and TRBJ1-1, with D tentatively TRBD1 (6 bases). There are 16 residues in the CDR3. CDR1 and CDR2 from the germline V gene are SNHLY and FYNNEI. The CDR3 DNA follows: TGTGCCAGCAATTGGGGGCTGGGGGCCATGAACGCTGAAGCTTTCTTT. Protein: CASNWGLGAMNAEAFF. The variable domain in full, with the rest retrieved from reference TRBV2 and TRBJ1-1, is EPEVTQTPSHQVTQMGQEVILRCVPISNHLYFYWYRQILGQKVEFLVSFYNNEISEKSEIFDDQFSVERPDGSNFTLKIRSTKLEDSAMYFCASNWGLGAMNAEAFFGQGTRLTVV.